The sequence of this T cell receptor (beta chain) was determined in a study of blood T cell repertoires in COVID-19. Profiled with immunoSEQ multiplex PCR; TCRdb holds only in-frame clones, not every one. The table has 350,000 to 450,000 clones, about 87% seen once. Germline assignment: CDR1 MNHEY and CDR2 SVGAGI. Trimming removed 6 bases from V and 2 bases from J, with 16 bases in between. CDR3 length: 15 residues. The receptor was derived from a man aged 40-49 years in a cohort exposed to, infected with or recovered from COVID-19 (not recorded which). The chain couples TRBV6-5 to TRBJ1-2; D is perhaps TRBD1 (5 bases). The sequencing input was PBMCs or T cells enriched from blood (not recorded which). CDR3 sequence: CASRMGPGKNYGYTF. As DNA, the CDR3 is TGTGCCAGCAGGATGGGGCCAGGGAAAAACTATGGCTACACCTTC.